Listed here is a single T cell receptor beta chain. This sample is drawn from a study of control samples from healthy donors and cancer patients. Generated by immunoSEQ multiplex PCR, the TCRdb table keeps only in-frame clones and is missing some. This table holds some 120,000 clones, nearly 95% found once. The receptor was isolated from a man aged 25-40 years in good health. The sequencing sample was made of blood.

CDR3 coding DNA: TGTGCCAGCAACCGGGACAGGCCAACCTATGGCTACACCTTC. Translating gives CASNRDRPTYGYTF. The chain links TRBV5-6 to TRBJ1-2, with 8 bases matching TRBD1. The CDR3 covers 14 residues. Germline CDR1 SGHDT, CDR2 YYEEEE. V was pared by 6 bases and J by 4 bases, with 8 bases of the junction left unmatched.